The entry below gives a single TCR beta chain sequence along with its context. This entry comes from a study of technical replicates of blood from a few donors. Libraries were prepared by immunoSEQ multiplex PCR; TCRdb keeps only in-frame clonotypes and omits some of them. Among 80,000 to 100,000 clones listed, about 96% were seen once. CDR1 and CDR2 from the germline V gene are SGHRS and YFSETQ. The CDR3 runs to 13 residues. V shed 0 bases and J shed 7 bases, with 11 bases lying between them. The V call is TRBV5-1, the J call TRBJ2-7, with D hard to call. The TCR originated in a human donor in good health. Sequenced input: T cells isolated from PBMCs. This chain's CDR3 is CASSLVLGWEQYF. The DNA for the CDR3 is TGCGCCAGCAGCTTGGTCCTTGGCTGGGAGCAGTACTTC. The complete variable domain, with remaining parts taken from reference TRBV5-1 and TRBJ2-7, reads KAGVTQTPRYLIKTRGQQVTLSCSPISGHRSVSWYQQTPGQGLQFLFEYFSETQRNKGNFPGRFSGRQFSNSRSEMNVSTLELGDSALYLCASSLVLGWEQYFGPGTRLTVT.